The rows below give T cell receptor beta chains drawn from one sample of a study of beta chain features in type 1 diabetes. Using immunoSEQ multiplex PCR, the repertoire was profiled, and TCRdb retains in-frame clones only, with some absent. The sample contains 52,000 or so clones, around 53% of which appear only once. Sequenced input: Tregs from blood. The receptors derive from a woman in her thirties or forties with type 1 diabetes. The CDR3 runs from the conserved cysteine through the conserved F or W. Each record gives: J gene, V gene, D gene, clone size, CDR3 protein, CDR3 DNA. D genes are given only for firm matches. Where a row states a size, it is once, few, many or the class of an expanded clone; other rows omit it.

j_gene: TRBJ2-7; v_gene: TRBV7-9; d_gene: .; abundance: few; CDR3aa: CASSSPGVGFYEQYF; CDR3nt: TGTGCCAGCAGCTCACCCGGGGTCGGTTTCTACGAGCAGTACTTC
j_gene: TRBJ2-2; v_gene: TRBV7-2; d_gene: TRBD1; abundance: few; CDR3aa: CASSPGDRGRTGELFF; CDR3nt: TGTGCCAGCAGCCCTGGGGACAGGGGCCGCACCGGGGAGCTGTTTTTT
j_gene: TRBJ1-2; v_gene: TRBV28; d_gene: .; abundance: .; CDR3aa: CASSFRGYGYTF; CDR3nt: TGTGCCAGCAGTTTCAGGGGATATGGCTACACCTTC
j_gene: TRBJ1-5; v_gene: TRBV6-5; d_gene: TRBD1; abundance: .; CDR3aa: CASSQTGNGNQPQHF; CDR3nt: TGTGCCAGCAGTCAGACAGGGAACGGCAATCAGCCCCAGCATTTT
j_gene: TRBJ2-7; v_gene: TRBV6-1; d_gene: TRBD1; abundance: .; CDR3aa: CASSTVTGGREQYF; CDR3nt: TGTGCCAGCAGCACCGTGACAGGGGGCAGAGAGCAGTACTTC
j_gene: TRBJ1-3; v_gene: TRBV10-3; d_gene: .; abundance: .; CDR3aa: CAISTRQDEGNTIYF; CDR3nt: TGTGCCATCAGCACACGACAGGACGAGGGAAACACCATATATTTT
j_gene: TRBJ2-1; v_gene: TRBV5-4; d_gene: TRBD2; abundance: .; CDR3aa: CASSSSGGYNEQFF; CDR3nt: TGTGCCAGCAGCTCCAGCGGGGGGTACAATGAGCAGTTCTTC
j_gene: TRBJ2-1; v_gene: TRBV7-3; d_gene: .; abundance: few; CDR3aa: CASSPSSFSYNEQFF; CDR3nt: TGTGCCAGCAGCCCCTCTAGCTTCTCCTACAATGAGCAGTTCTTC
j_gene: TRBJ2-1; v_gene: TRBV19; d_gene: TRBD2; abundance: .; CDR3aa: CASSRQNSGVYNEQFF; CDR3nt: TGTGCCAGTAGTCGTCAAAATAGCGGGGTTTACAATGAGCAGTTCTTC
j_gene: TRBJ1-2; v_gene: TRBV6-1; d_gene: TRBD1; abundance: .; CDR3aa: CASSGTGPNYGYTF; CDR3nt: TGTGCCAGCAGTGGGACAGGGCCTAACTATGGCTACACCTTC
j_gene: TRBJ2-5; v_gene: TRBV7-2; d_gene: TRBD1; abundance: few; CDR3aa: CASSPRGGPETQYF; CDR3nt: TGTGCCAGCAGCCCTAGAGGGGGCCCGGAGACCCAGTACTTC
j_gene: TRBJ2-7; v_gene: TRBV7-6; d_gene: .; abundance: .; CDR3aa: CASSSHSYYEQYF; CDR3nt: TGTGCCAGCAGCTCCCACAGCTACTACGAGCAGTACTTC
j_gene: TRBJ1-2; v_gene: TRBV27; d_gene: TRBD1; abundance: .; CDR3aa: CASSLEQGHGYTF; CDR3nt: TGTGCCAGCAGTTTAGAACAGGGGCATGGCTACACCTTC
j_gene: TRBJ2-7; v_gene: TRBV29-1; d_gene: TRBD1; abundance: .; CDR3aa: CSGYDRVEQYF; CDR3nt: TGCAGCGGGTATGACAGGGTCGAGCAGTACTTC
j_gene: TRBJ1-3; v_gene: TRBV11-2; d_gene: .; abundance: .; CDR3aa: CASSLDQVASGNTIYF; CDR3nt: TGTGCCAGCAGCTTAGATCAGGTGGCCTCTGGAAACACCATATATTTT
j_gene: TRBJ2-5; v_gene: TRBV7-9; d_gene: .; abundance: .; CDR3aa: CASSLDGGYGETQYF; CDR3nt: TGTGCCAGCAGCTTAGACGGGGGATACGGAGAGACCCAGTACTTC
j_gene: TRBJ1-3; v_gene: TRBV7-8; d_gene: .; abundance: once; CDR3aa: CASSFKLSGNTIYF; CDR3nt: TGTGCCAGCAGCTTTAAACTCTCTGGAAACACCATATATTTT